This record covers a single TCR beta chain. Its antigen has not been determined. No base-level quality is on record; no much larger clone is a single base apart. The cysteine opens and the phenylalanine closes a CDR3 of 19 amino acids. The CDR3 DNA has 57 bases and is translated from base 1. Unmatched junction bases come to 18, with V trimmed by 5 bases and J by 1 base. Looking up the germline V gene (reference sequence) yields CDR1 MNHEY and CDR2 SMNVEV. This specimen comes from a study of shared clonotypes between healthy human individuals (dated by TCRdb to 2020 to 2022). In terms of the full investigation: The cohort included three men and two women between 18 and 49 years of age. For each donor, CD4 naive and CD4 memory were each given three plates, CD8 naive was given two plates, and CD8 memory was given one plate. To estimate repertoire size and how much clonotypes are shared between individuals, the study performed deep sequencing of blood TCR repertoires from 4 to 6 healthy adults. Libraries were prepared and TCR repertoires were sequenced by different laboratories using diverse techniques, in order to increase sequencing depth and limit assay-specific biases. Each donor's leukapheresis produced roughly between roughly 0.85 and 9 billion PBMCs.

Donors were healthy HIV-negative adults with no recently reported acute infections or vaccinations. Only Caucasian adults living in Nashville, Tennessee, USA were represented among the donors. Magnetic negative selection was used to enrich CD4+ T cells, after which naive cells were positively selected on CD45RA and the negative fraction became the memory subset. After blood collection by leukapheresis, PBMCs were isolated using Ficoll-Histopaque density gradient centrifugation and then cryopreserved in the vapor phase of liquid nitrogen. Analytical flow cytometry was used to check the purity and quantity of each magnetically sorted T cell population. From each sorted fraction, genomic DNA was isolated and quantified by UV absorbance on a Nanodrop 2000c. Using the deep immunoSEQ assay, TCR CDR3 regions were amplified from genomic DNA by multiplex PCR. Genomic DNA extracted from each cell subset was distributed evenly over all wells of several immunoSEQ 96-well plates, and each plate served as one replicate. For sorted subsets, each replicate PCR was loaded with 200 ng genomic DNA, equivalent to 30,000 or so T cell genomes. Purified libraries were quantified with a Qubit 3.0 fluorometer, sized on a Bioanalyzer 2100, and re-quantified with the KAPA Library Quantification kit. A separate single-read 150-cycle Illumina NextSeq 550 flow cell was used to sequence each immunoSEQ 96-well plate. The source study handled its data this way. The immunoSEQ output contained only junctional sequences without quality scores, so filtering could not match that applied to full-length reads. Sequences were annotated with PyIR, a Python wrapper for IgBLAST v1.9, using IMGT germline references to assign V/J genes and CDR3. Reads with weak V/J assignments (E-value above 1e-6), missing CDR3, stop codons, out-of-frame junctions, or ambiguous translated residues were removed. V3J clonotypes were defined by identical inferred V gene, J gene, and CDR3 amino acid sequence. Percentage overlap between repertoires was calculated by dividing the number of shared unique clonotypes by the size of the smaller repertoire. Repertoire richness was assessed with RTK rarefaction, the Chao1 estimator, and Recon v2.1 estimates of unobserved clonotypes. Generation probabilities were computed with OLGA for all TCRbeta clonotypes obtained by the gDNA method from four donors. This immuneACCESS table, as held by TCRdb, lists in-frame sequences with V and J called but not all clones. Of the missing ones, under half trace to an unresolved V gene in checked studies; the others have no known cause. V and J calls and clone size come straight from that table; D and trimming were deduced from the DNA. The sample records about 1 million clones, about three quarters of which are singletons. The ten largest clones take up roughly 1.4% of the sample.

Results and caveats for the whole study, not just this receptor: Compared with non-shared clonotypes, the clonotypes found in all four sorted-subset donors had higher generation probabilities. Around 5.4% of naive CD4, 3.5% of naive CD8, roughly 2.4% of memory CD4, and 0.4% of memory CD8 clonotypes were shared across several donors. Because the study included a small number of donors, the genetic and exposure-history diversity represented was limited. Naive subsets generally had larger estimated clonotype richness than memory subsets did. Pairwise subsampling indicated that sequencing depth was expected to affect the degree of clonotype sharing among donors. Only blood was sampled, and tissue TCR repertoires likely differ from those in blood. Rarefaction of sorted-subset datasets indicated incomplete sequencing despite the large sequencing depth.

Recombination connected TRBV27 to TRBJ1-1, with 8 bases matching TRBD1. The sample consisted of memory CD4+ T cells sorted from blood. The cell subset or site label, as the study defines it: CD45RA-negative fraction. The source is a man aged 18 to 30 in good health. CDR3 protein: CASSADRAGVLKKNTEAFF. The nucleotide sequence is TGTGCCAGCAGTGCGGACAGGGCAGGGGTACTGAAGAAGAACACTGAAGCTTTCTTT.